This T cell receptor (beta chain) was sequenced in a study of T cells expressing NK-cell markers. Overall study: Obtained from sorted CD3+CD56+NKG2C+, CD3+CD56+NKG2C- and CD3+CD56-NKG2C+ T cells were the TCR beta repertoires. The authors sequenced eight donors, of whom seven were HCMV-seropositive and one was seronegative.

This CDR3 is 17 amino acids long. Germline V gene lookup returns CDR1 SQVTM and CDR2 ANQGSEA. Regarding this clonotype: Its antigen remains unidentified.

Study observations and caveats: A handful of donors likewise had their CD3+CD56-NKG2C+ fraction led by these clonotypes.

TCRdb re-called the 5' RACE reads and gives one entry per CDR3 protein, without DNA. Listed are 200,000 to 300,000 distinct CDR3 sequences; approximately 0.41% falls within the top ten. The chain employs TRBV29-1 and TRBJ2-3; TCRdb picks TRBD1, but there is no DNA to check that call. What was sequenced was blood T cells: a sorted CD56 or NKG2C T cell subset, CD4+ or CD8+ T cells, or bulk PBMC T cells (not recorded which). This receptor was taken from a man aged 18 to 29 in good health. The CDR3 region is CSVLLLGAGIILGTQYF.